This T cell receptor (beta chain) was profiled in a study of T cell responses to AZD1222 COVID-19 vaccine. Study background: It was second doses at about 4 or about 12 weeks that were pooled.

Findings and caveats of the study: Possibly, clonal diversity was underestimated; donors were largely white British and included more females. Spike-wide vaccine-associated CD4 TCRs dominated at 160-218 and 743-854.

Between the trimmed V and J ends, which lost 4 bases and 0 bases, there was a span of 6 bases. Germline values: CDR1 ENHRY, CDR2 SYGVKD. This CDR3 region has 13 residues. Sequencing was performed with immunoSEQ multiplex PCR; in TCRdb, only in-frame clones are kept and a portion is missing. This table holds around 150,000 clones, roughly 94% found once. Comment on this clone: No antigen is known for it.

The sequence was collected from an adult in good health. This chain connects TRBV10-3 to TRBJ1-2; D gene uncertain. Sequencing used peripheral blood, obtained on day 0 of AZD1222 vaccination. The CDR3 nucleotides are TGTGCCATCAGTGTTGAGGCTAACTATGGCTACACCTTC. Amino acids: CAISVEANYGYTF.